This entry lists 23 T cell receptor beta chains sequenced from one sample in a study of blood T cell repertoires in COVID-19. Produced via immunoSEQ multiplex PCR; TCRdb's table is partial and in-frame only. The sample consists of 650,000 to 800,000 clones, about 90% of them appearing once. The sample taken for sequencing was peripheral blood. These receptors came from a woman younger than 35 with acute or convalescent COVID-19.

The V gene is TRBV27, the J gene TRBJ2-1; possibly TRBD2 for D (5 bases). CDR1 MNHEY and CDR2 SMNVEV come from the germline V gene (reference sequence). V was trimmed by 6 bases and J by 10 bases, leaving 16 bases between them. The CDR3 length is 13 residues. CDR3 DNA: TGTGCCAGCAGCACGTCACTAGTCCACGAGCAGTTCTTC. Translating it yields CASSTSLVHEQFF.

CDR3 bases: TGTGCCAGCAGCGTAACGGGACTAGGAAGTCGTGAGCAGTTCTTC. Its protein is CASSVTGLGSREQFF. The chain links TRBV9 to TRBJ2-1; 8 bases line up with TRBD2. The length of the CDR3 is 15 residues. Germline CDR1 SGDLS, CDR2 YYNGEE. Trimming cost V 1 base and J 9 bases; bases outside gene matches: 9.

The chain carries TRBV11-2 and TRBJ1-2; D gene unclear. CDR3 size: 11 residues. Germline-derived CDR1 and CDR2 are SGHAT and FQNNGV. Trimming left V 5 bases short and J 13 bases short, with 14 bases between. The CDR3 loop reads CASSTQVVLTF. CDR3 nucleotide sequence: TGTGCCAGCAGCACCCAGGTTGTTCTCACCTTC.

The chain carries TRBV6-1 and TRBJ1-3; no firm D call. CDR1 is MNHNS, CDR2 SASEGT, per germline. This CDR3 has 15 amino acids. Trimming removed 2 bases from V and 0 bases from J, with 8 bases in between. The CDR3: CASSEPRYSGNTIYF. Here the CDR3 DNA reads TGTGCCAGCAGTGAACCCAGGTACTCTGGAAACACCATATATTTT.

This chain connects TRBV19 to TRBJ1-1, with unresolved D. The CDR3 extends over 15 amino acids. V was shortened by 1 base and J by 4 bases, with 13 bases between the two germline ends. Germline CDR1 and CDR2: LNHDA and SQIVND (reference sequence). CDR3 DNA: TGTGCCAGTAGTATAGGGGCAGGCACGGTCACTGAAGCTTTCTTT. It is translated as CASSIGAGTVTEAFF. Variable domain in full (rest from reference TRBV19 and TRBJ1-1): DGGITQSPKYLFRKEGQNVTLSCEQNLNHDAMYWYRQDPGQGLRLIYYSQIVNDFQKGDIAEGYSVSREKKESFPLTVTSAQKNPTAFYLCASSIGAGTVTEAFFGQGTRLTVV.

The CDR3 bases are TGTGCCAGCAGCTTTCCGCCAGGGATTCTTGGTGAAAAACTGTTTTTT. It is translated as CASSFPPGILGEKLFF. This chain connects TRBV11-2 to TRBJ1-4; TRBD1 is a possible D gene (5 bases). The CDR3 is 16 amino acids. V was shortened by 3 bases and J by 7 bases, with 18 bases between the two germline ends. Germline V gene lookup returns CDR1 SGHAT and CDR2 FQNNGV.

V and J are TRBV23-1 and TRBJ1-1, with 11 bases identical to TRBD1. TRBV23-1 is classed as an ORF, of uncertain function. The trim removed 0 bases at V and 6 bases at J, leaving 6 bases unmatched. CDR3 length equals 16 residues. The CDR3 sequence is CASSQSRPDRGPEAFF. CDR3 in DNA: TGCGCCAGCAGTCAATCCCGCCCGGACAGGGGGCCTGAAGCTTTCTTT.

The V and J genes are TRBV29-1 and TRBJ1-1; TRBD1 might be the D (5 bases). V lost 7 bases and J lost 4, with 13 bases in between. From germline, CDR1 is SQVTM and CDR2 ANQGSEA. The CDR3 covers 12 residues. The CDR3 spells CSARQGSTEAFF. As DNA, the CDR3 is TGCAGCGCCCGTCAGGGAAGCACTGAAGCTTTCTTT.

This rearrangement joins TRBV19 to TRBJ1-1, with D unclear. Deletions cut 7 bases from V and 1 base from J, with 7 bases between. CDR3 length: 12 residues. Germline lookup yields CDR1 LNHDA and CDR2 SQIVND (reference sequence). The CDR3 region has the DNA TGTGCCAGTAATGGGCAGAACACTGAAGCTTTCTTT. Translated: CASNGQNTEAFF. The full variable domain, rest sourced from reference TRBV19 and TRBJ1-1, is DGGITQSPKYLFRKEGQNVTLSCEQNLNHDAMYWYRQDPGQGLRLIYYSQIVNDFQKGDIAEGYSVSREKKESFPLTVTSAQKNPTAFYLCASNGQNTEAFFGQGTRLTVV.

The chain employs TRBV3-1 (or the pseudogene TRBV3-2) and TRBJ2-3, with 8 bases that match TRBD2. The CDR3 contains 19 residues. CDR1 is LGHDT and CDR2 is YNNKEL in the germline V gene (reference sequence). V was clipped by 1 base and J by 2 bases; unmatched bases: 14. The CDR3 here is CASSQVGSSGPLLTDTQYF. The CDR3 DNA follows: TGTGCCAGCAGCCAAGTCGGCTCTAGCGGGCCCCTCCTCACAGATACGCAGTATTTT.

This clone was counted only a few times. The CDR3 is CASSHRGRGYTF. The CDR3 DNA sequence: TGTGCCAGCAGCCACAGGGGCCGTGGCTACACCTTC. The chain combines TRBV3-1 (or the pseudogene TRBV3-2) with TRBJ1-2; D is perhaps TRBD1 (6 bases). Germline loops: CDR1 LGHDT, CDR2 YNNKEL (reference sequence). CDR3 size: 12 residues. V was clipped by 3 bases and J by 7 bases, with 9 bases between them.

A remark on this clone: Different DNA sequences within this sample yield the same CDR3. The V and J genes are TRBV7-9 and TRBJ2-7; D may be TRBD1 (6 bases). The CDR3 sequence is 14 residues long. CDR1 and CDR2 from the germline V gene are SEHNR and FQNEAQ (reference sequence). Trimming took 1 base from V and 1 from J, leaving 8 bases between them. CDR3 nucleotides: TGTGCCAGCAGCTTAGGGGGGCAATCCTACGAGCAGTACTTC. It codes for CASSLGGQSYEQYF.

The chain combines TRBV19 with TRBJ1-5; 8 positions agree with TRBD1. Germline V gives CDR1 LNHDA, CDR2 SQIVND (reference sequence). The CDR3 runs to 14 residues. Losses at the gene ends were 9 bases for V and 6 bases for J; bases not matched to a gene: 10. The CDR3 is CASRGQVFFQPQHF. The CDR3 nucleotides are TGTGCCAGCCGGGGACAGGTTTTCTTTCAGCCCCAGCATTTT.

This clone was seen only once. The chain combines TRBV5-1 with TRBJ2-1; 7 bases line up with TRBD1. The germline V gene encodes CDR1 SGHRS and CDR2 YFSETQ. The CDR3 totals 17 residues. With V trimmed by 4 bases and J by 0 bases, 10 bases remained unmatched. The CDR3 nucleotides read TGCGCCAGCAGCCTCGACCGACAGGGCCGCTCCTACAATGAGCAGTTCTTC. As protein: CASSLDRQGRSYNEQFF.

The V and J genes are TRBV25-1 and TRBJ1-5; the D is unclear. V lost 6 bases, J lost 0 bases, and 3 bases lay in between. The CDR3 loop spans 12 amino acids. In germline, CDR1 is MGHDK, CDR2 SYGVNS. CDR3 coding DNA: TGTGCCAGCAGCAATAGCAATCAGCCCCAGCATTTT. Its translation is CASSNSNQPQHF. Variable domain in full (rest from reference TRBV25-1 and TRBJ1-5): EADIYQTPRYLVIGTGKKITLECSQTMGHDKMYWYQQDPGMELHLIHYSYGVNSTEKGDLSSESTVSRIRTEHFPLTLESARPSHTSQYLCASSNSNQPQHFGDGTRLSIL.

DNA for the CDR3: TGTGCCAGCTCACCAGGGGGGTCTGTCAGGAACACTGAAGCTTTCTTT. Translating it yields CASSPGGSVRNTEAFF. The chain is built from TRBV18 and TRBJ1-1; tentative D call: TRBD1 (5 bases). V gave up 2 bases and J gave up 1 base, with 14 bases separating them. The CDR3 is 16 amino acids. Germline values: CDR1 KGHSH, CDR2 LQKENI.

The chain has TRBV4-1 and TRBJ1-1; D gene unclear. Trimming cost V 6 bases and J 1 base, with 9 bases left between them. The germline gives CDR1 MGHRA, CDR2 YSYEKL. The CDR3 covers 13 residues. CDR3 DNA: TGCGCCAGCAGTCAAATCCAGAACACTGAAGCTTTCTTT. Translated: CASSQIQNTEAFF.

The V gene is TRBV29-1, the J gene TRBJ2-5, with D tentatively TRBD1 (6 bases). The CDR3 has 14 residues. Germline lookup yields CDR1 SQVTM and CDR2 ANQGSEA. Trimming cost V 2 bases and J 3 bases, with 13 bases left between them. The CDR3 loop reads CSVEKLGQEETQYF. CDR3 coding DNA: TGCAGCGTTGAAAAGTTGGGACAAGAAGAGACCCAGTACTTC.

This chain links TRBV27 with TRBJ1-5; no clear D gene. The CDR3 extends over 13 amino acids. Trimming pared 5 bases from V and 5 bases from J, leaving 10 bases between. CDR1 and CDR2 (germline): MNHEY, SMNVEV (reference sequence). The CDR3 protein is CASSRVSDQPQHF. CDR3 nucleotide sequence: TGTGCCAGCAGTCGGGTCTCGGATCAGCCCCAGCATTTT.

V and J are TRBV6-1 and TRBJ1-2, with D possibly matching TRBD1 (6 bases). Germline V lookup: CDR1 MNHNS, CDR2 SASEGT. The V end was cut by 2 bases, the J end by 2 bases, with 9 bases between. This CDR3 spans 14 amino acids. The CDR3 region has the DNA TGTGCCAGCAGTGAATTCAGGGGAAACTATGGCTACACCTTC. Protein: CASSEFRGNYGYTF.

The chain carries TRBV5-5 and TRBJ1-6; perhaps TRBD1 as D (5 bases). CDR3 length: 14 amino acids. Trimming took 4 bases from V and 5 from J, leaving 10 bases between them. CDR1 and CDR2 (germline): SGHKS, YYEKEE (reference sequence). The CDR3 region has the DNA TGTGCCAGCAGCCTGACAGCGAATAATTCACCCCTCCACTTT. Its protein product is CASSLTANNSPLHF.

The chain uses TRBV9 and TRBJ2-1; the match to TRBD1 covers 7 bases. The germline CDR1 and CDR2 sequences are SGDLS and YYNGEE. The junction had 5 bases not matched to a gene; V was cut back by 5 bases and J by 9 bases. This CDR3 comprises 12 residues. CDR3 residues: CASSTGEPEQFF. In nucleotides, the CDR3 is TGTGCCAGCAGTACAGGGGAGCCTGAGCAGTTCTTC.

The chain carries TRBV2 and TRBJ1-2; 7 positions match TRBD1. V trimming: 0 bases; J trimming: 8 bases; junction bases outside the gene matches: 9. The length of the CDR3 is 15 residues. Germline CDR1 and CDR2: SNHLY and FYNNEI. The DNA of the CDR3 is TGTGCCAGCAGTGAAGCAGGGGGCCCCCTGTCCGGCTACACCTTC. Residues: CASSEAGGPLSGYTF.